A selection of T cell receptor beta chains follows, all from one sample in a study of PD-L1 blockade in urothelial cancer. Sequencing used immunoSEQ multiplex PCR; TCRdb keeps in-frame clones, though not all of them. The data contain some 71,000 clones, about 85% of them singletons. This specimen was PBMCs, taken around atezolizumab (anti-PD-L1) treatment. Receptors originate from a man in his forties or fifties with urothelial cancer. Each CDR3 is given with its conserved first and last residue. D genes are given only for firm matches. Clone size is given for some rows only: seen once, a few or many times, or a class if the clone is expanded.

J,length,V,D,size,CDR3,DNA
TRBJ1-2,13,TRBV2,NA,NA,CASTVEGWNGYTF,TGTGCCAGCACTGTTGAGGGATGGAATGGCTACACCTTC
TRBJ2-3,14,TRBV19,NA,NA,CASSIVPNTDTQYF,TGTGCCAGTAGTATAGTCCCAAACACAGATACGCAGTATTTT
TRBJ2-4,15,TRBV19,TRBD1,once,CASSNILTGENIQYF,TGTGCCAGTAGTAATATTTTGACAGGGGAAAACATTCAGTACTTC
TRBJ1-5,13,TRBV7-8,NA,NA,CASSLRGNQPQHF,TGTGCCAGCAGCCTACGGGGCAATCAGCCCCAGCATTTT
TRBJ1-1,16,TRBV19,TRBD1,NA,CASSDTISGQGPEAFF,TGTGCCAGTAGTGATACTATTTCGGGACAGGGCCCGGAAGCTTTCTTT
TRBJ2-7,12,TRBV11-2,NA,NA,CASSPPGKEQYF,TGTGCCAGCAGCCCCCCAGGGAAGGAGCAGTACTTC
TRBJ2-1,14,TRBV6-1,NA,NA,CASSATSLRLEQFF,TGTGCCAGCAGTGCGACTAGTTTAAGGCTAGAGCAGTTCTTC
TRBJ1-4,16,TRBV5-1,TRBD1,NA,CASSLTGTATNEKLFF,TGCGCCAGCAGCTTGACGGGGACAGCAACTAATGAAAAACTGTTTTTT
TRBJ2-7,14,TRBV28,TRBD1,few,CASSQGQGWIEQYF,TGTGCCAGCAGTCAGGGACAGGGGTGGATCGAGCAGTACTTC
TRBJ1-5,13,TRBV28,NA,NA,CASTPSGNQPQHF,TGTGCCAGCACCCCAAGCGGCAATCAGCCCCAGCATTTT
TRBJ1-5,15,TRBV19,NA,NA,CASSRQDTSNQPQHF,TGTGCCAGTAGTAGACAGGATACTAGCAATCAGCCCCAGCATTTT
TRBJ2-1,16,TRBV4-1,NA,NA,CASRGASGSGYNEQFF,TGCGCCAGCAGGGGGGCTAGCGGTAGTGGGTACAATGAGCAGTTCTTC
TRBJ2-1,17,TRBV18,TRBD2,NA,CASSLLIAGGGYNEQFF,TGTGCCAGCTCACTCCTCATAGCGGGAGGGGGTTACAATGAGCAGTTCTTC
TRBJ2-1,15,TRBV7-2,NA,NA,CASSPEVASHNEQFF,TGTGCCAGCAGCCCTGAGGTAGCAAGCCACAATGAGCAGTTCTTC
TRBJ2-1,12,TRBV9,NA,NA,CASSASGKEQFF,TGTGCCAGCAGCGCCTCAGGGAAGGAGCAGTTCTTC
TRBJ2-7,13,TRBV27,NA,NA,CASSKAGPYEQYF,TGTGCCAGCAGTAAGGCGGGCCCCTACGAGCAGTACTTC
TRBJ2-3,14,TRBV14,NA,NA,CASSRTGSTDTQYF,TGTGCCAGCAGCCGAACAGGGTCGACAGATACGCAGTATTTT
TRBJ2-1,15,TRBV10-2,TRBD2,NA,CATREGTIVNNEQFF,TGCGCCACCAGGGAAGGGACTATCGTGAACAATGAGCAGTTCTTC
TRBJ1-1,16,TRBV28,NA,NA,CASSPPGRGADGEAFF,TGTGCCAGCAGCCCTCCTGGAAGGGGCGCAGATGGTGAAGCTTTCTTT
TRBJ2-7,14,TRBV6-5,NA,NA,CASSYGQFSAEQYF,TGTGCCAGCAGTTACGGACAGTTTAGCGCGGAGCAGTACTTC
TRBJ1-5,15,TRBV4-3,NA,NA,CASSQDIHRDQPQHF,TGCGCCAGCAGCCAAGATATACACAGGGATCAGCCCCAGCATTTT
TRBJ2-7,14,TRBV28,TRBD1,NA,CASSPARGSYEQYF,TGTGCCAGCAGTCCGGCCAGGGGGTCCTACGAGCAGTACTTC
TRBJ2-7,15,TRBV5-5,TRBD1,NA,CASSLRDRDPYEQYF,TGTGCCAGCAGCTTGAGGGACAGGGACCCCTACGAGCAGTACTTC
TRBJ1-2,15,TRBV7-9,NA,once,CASSSTGGLVYGYTF,TGTGCCAGCAGCTCCACGGGGGGGCTGGTCTATGGCTACACCTTC
TRBJ2-1,14,TRBV6-5,TRBD1,NA,CASSYRRGQNEQFF,TGTGCCAGCAGTTACCGCAGGGGGCAGAATGAGCAGTTCTTC
TRBJ2-7,12,TRBV7-2,NA,NA,CASSLVRDEQYF,TGTGCCAGCAGCTTAGTGAGGGACGAGCAGTACTTC
TRBJ2-2,14,TRBV18,TRBD1,few,CASSGTGYSGELFF,TGTGCCAGCTCCGGGACAGGGTATTCCGGGGAGCTGTTTTTT
TRBJ1-5,16,TRBV5-6,TRBD1,NA,CASSSIYDRAGQPQHF,TGTGCCAGCAGCTCGATTTATGACAGGGCGGGACAGCCCCAGCATTTT
TRBJ1-1,16,TRBV5-1,TRBD1,NA,CASSLDRQGTNTEAFF,TGCGCCAGCAGCTTGGACAGACAGGGAACGAACACTGAAGCTTTCTTT